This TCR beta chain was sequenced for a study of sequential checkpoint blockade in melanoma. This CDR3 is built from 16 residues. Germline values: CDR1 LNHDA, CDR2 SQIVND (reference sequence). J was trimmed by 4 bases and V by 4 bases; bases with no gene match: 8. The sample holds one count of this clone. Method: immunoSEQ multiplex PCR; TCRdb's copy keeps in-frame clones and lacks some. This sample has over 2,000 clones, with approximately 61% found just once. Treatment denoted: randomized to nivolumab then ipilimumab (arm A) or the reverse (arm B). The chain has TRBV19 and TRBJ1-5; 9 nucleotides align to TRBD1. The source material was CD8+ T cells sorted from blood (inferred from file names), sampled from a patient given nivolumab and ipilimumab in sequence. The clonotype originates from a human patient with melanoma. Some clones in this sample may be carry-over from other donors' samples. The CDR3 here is CASSNDPGTGNQPQHF. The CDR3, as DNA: TGTGCCAGTAGTAACGATCCCGGGACAGGGAATCAGCCCCAGCATTTT.